Sequencing of this TCR beta chain was carried out in a study of blood T cell repertoires in COVID-19. Study summary: Italy, Spain and the United States were the sources of the convalescent and acute COVID-19 samples. PBMCs, B-cell-depleted T cells, or T cells were the source of the cDNA or gDNA that made up the material.

A Seattle source enrolled patients during active infection and followed them longitudinally. This clone was seen just once. Original handling: Reference gene primers were amplified, and this amplification served to estimate nucleated cell counts. The method was immunoSEQ multiplex PCR; TCRdb's version includes in-frame clones alone and lacks a portion of them. That table furnishes V, J and clone size, whereas the DNA furnished D and trimming. The sample includes some 46,000 clones, 70% to 90% of them seen just once. The germline V gene encodes CDR1 SGHRS and CDR2 YFSETQ. CDR3 length equals 14 residues. V dropped 0 bases and J dropped 8 bases, with 12 bases sitting between them.

The sample was peripheral blood. This TCR came from a woman older than 75 with COVID-19, enrolled during active disease. The V call is TRBV5-1, the J call TRBJ2-1; D gene ambiguous. CDR3 loop: CASSLVSQADEQFF. Written as DNA, the CDR3 is TGCGCCAGCAGCTTGGTCTCCCAGGCTGATGAGCAGTTCTTC.